This T cell receptor beta chain was recovered during a study of CD8+CD57+ T cells in acquired aplastic anemia. V gave up 0 bases and J gave up 1 base, with 15 bases separating them. This CDR3 comprises 17 residues. The germline gives CDR1 MNHEY, CDR2 SVGEGT. CD8+CD57+ cell expansion, shown by flow cytometry, had occurred in the patients selected for sequencing. Severe acquired aplastic anemia was diagnosed in all patients. In this sample, this clonotype turned up a few times. Genomic DNA served as template for TCR beta VDJ and CDR3 profiling. TCRdb independently ran MiXCR on the reads; one entry per CDR3 protein. The sample has 170,000 or so distinct CDR3 sequences; around half are singletons.

This receptor was identified in a human donor with aplastic anemia. The V and J genes are TRBV6-2 or TRBV6-3 and TRBJ1-1, with D unresolved. Sequenced: sorted CD4+, CD8+, or CD8+CD57+ T cells (not recorded which) from PBMCs. CDR3 bases: TGTGCCAGCAGTTACTCTTGGACCCCCCCAGGGAACACTGAAGCTTTCTTT. Its translation is CASSYSWTPPGNTEAFF.